The TCR beta chain described here comes from a study of beta chain features in type 1 diabetes. A sort by CD45RO/CCR7/CD25/CD127/CD95/CD27 yielded CD4+ naive, central memory, regulatory and stem cell-like memory cells. This CDR3 contains 17 residues. Germline V lookup: CDR1 SGDLS, CDR2 YYNGEE. Losses at the gene ends were 4 bases for V and 6 bases for J; bases not matched to a gene: 14. All of the isolated RNA was reverse transcribed, so expressed TCRB transcripts were sequenced. Produced via immunoSEQ multiplex PCR; TCRdb's table is partial and in-frame only. The sample includes about 260,000 clones, around 65% of them seen just once.

The clonotype was recovered from a man aged 30 to 39 in good health. The source material was naive CD4+ T cells from blood. The gene calls are TRBV9 and TRBJ2-1; the match to TRBD1 covers 9 bases. The CDR3 DNA reads TGTGCCAGCAGCTCAAGATCCGGGACAGGGCAATTCAATGAGCAGTTCTTC. Protein sequence: CASSSRSGTGQFNEQFF.